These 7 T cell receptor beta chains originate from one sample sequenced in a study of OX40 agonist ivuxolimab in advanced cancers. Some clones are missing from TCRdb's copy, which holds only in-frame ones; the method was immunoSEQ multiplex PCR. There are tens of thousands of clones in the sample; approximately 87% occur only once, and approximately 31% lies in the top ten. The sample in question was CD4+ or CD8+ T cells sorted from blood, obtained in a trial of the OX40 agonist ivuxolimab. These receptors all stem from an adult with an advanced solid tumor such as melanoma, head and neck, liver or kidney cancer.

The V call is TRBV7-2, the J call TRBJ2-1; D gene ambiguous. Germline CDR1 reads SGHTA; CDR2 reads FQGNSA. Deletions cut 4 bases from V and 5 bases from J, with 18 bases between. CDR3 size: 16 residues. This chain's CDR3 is CASSSRTLPADNEQFF. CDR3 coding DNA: TGTGCCAGCAGCTCCAGGACCCTCCCGGCGGACAATGAGCAGTTCTTC.

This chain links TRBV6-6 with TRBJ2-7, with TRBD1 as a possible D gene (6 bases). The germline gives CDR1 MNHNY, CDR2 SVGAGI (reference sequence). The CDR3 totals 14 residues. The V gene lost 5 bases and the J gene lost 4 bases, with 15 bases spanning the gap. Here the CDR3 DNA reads TGTGCCAGCAGTGGGGCTGTCGGACAGTACGAGCAGTACTTC. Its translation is CASSGAVGQYEQYF.

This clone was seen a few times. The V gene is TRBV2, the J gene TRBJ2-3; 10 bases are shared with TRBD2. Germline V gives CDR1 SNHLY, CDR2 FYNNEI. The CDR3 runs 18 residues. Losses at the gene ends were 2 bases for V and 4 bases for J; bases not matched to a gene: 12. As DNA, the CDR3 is TGTGCCAGCAGTGAAAGCGGGGGGGCTGTCCTTGGTTCAGATACGCAGTATTTT. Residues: CASSESGGAVLGSDTQYF.

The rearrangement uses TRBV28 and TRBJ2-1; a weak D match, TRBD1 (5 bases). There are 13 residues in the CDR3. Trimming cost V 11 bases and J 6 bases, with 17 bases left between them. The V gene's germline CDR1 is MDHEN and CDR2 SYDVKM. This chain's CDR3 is CAARGHPINEQFF. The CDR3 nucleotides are TGTGCCGCTAGGGGTCATCCGATCAATGAGCAGTTCTTC.

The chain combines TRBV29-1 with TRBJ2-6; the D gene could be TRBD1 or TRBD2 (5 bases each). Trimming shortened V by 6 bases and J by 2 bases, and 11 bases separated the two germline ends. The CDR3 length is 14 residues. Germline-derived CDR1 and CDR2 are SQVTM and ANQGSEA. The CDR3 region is CSVLGTTGANVLTF. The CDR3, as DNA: TGCAGCGTGCTGGGGACCACTGGGGCCAACGTCCTGACTTTC.

CDR3 in DNA: TGTGCCAGCAGCTTAATCGGGGGGACGGAGACCCAGTACTTC. Translation gives CASSLIGGTETQYF. This chain links TRBV7-3 with TRBJ2-5, with TRBD2 matching over 7 bases. Trimming removed 1 base from V and 5 bases from J; junction bases left unmatched: 4. Germline values: CDR1 SGHTA, CDR2 FQGTGA. The CDR3 loop spans 14 amino acids.

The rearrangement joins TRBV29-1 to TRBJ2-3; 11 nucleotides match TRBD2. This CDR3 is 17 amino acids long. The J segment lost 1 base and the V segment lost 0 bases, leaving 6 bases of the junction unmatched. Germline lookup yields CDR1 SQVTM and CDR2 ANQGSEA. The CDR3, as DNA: TGCAGCGTTGAAGAGTTAGCGGGGGGGCGTGGCACAGATACGCAGTATTTT. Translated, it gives CSVEELAGGRGTDTQYF.